Below are 21 T cell receptor beta chains sequenced from a single sample in a study of T cells in Graves' hyperthyroidism and ophthalmopathy. Amplified TCR beta CDR3 regions derived from RNA transcripts. Initially, a first-round RT-PCR of the TCR CDR3 employed the HTBI primer set. TCRdb re-called the multiplex PCR reads with MiXCR, one entry per CDR3 protein. The repertoire consists of 330,000 or so distinct CDR3 sequences, with around a sixth occurring once and the leading ten covering roughly 16%. The sequencing input was blood. Receptors originate from a woman in her forties with Graves' ophthalmopathy.

The gene calls are TRBV6-1 and TRBJ1-5, with 7 bases identical to TRBD1. The CDR3 sequence is 15 residues long. Germline lookup yields CDR1 MNHNS and CDR2 SASEGT. J was trimmed by 3 bases and V by 6 bases; bases with no gene match: 8. The CDR3 loop reads CASSTGQLLNQPQHF. CDR3 nucleotide sequence: TGTGCCAGCAGCACGGGACAGCTACTCAATCAGCCCCAGCATTTT.

This clonotype was seen at least ten times. J is TRBJ2-6 and V is TRBV6-2 or TRBV6-3; D is possibly TRBD1 (5 bases). CDR1 is MNHEY and CDR2 is SVGEGT in the germline V gene. The CDR3 runs to 17 residues. Trimming stripped 7 bases from V and 0 bases from J, with 16 bases between. The CDR3, as DNA: TGTGCCAGCACCCCACTTGGGGCCATCTCTGGGGCCAACGTCCTGACTTTC. It yields the protein CASTPLGAISGANVLTF.

This chain connects TRBV6-1 to TRBJ1-1, with 12 bases identical to TRBD1. Germline V gene data show CDR1 as MNHNS and CDR2 as SASEGT. This CDR3 is 14 amino acids long. The J segment lost 7 bases and the V segment lost 6 bases, leaving 6 bases of the junction unmatched. CDR3 amino acids: CASRGQGAKGEAFF. The CDR3 nucleotides read TGTGCCAGCAGGGGACAGGGGGCAAAGGGTGAAGCTTTCTTT.

This sequence joins TRBV29-1 and TRBJ2-7; D perhaps matches TRBD2 (5 bases). CDR3 length: 11 amino acids. The germline CDR1 and CDR2 sequences are SQVTM and ANQGSEA. The V end lost 4 bases, the J end lost 5 bases, and 9 bases lay between the germline ends. The CDR3, as DNA: TGCAGCGTTGGGAGTAGCGACGAGCAGTACTTC. Protein product: CSVGSSDEQYF.

This chain joins TRBV6-2 or TRBV6-3 and TRBJ1-5, with no clear D. Looked up from germline, CDR1 is MNHEY and CDR2 is SVGEGT. This CDR3 has 17 amino acids. Trimming pared 8 bases from V and 1 base from J, leaving 21 bases between. Written as DNA, the CDR3 is TGTGCCAGCGGTAGAGGGCGGTACGGAGGGAGCAATCAGCCCCAGCATTTT. It translates to CASGRGRYGGSNQPQHF.

Many counts were recorded for this clonotype. V gene TRBV7-9 combines with J gene TRBJ2-5; D perhaps matches TRBD1 (6 bases). V was pared by 6 bases and J by 5 bases, with 13 bases between. The germline CDR1 and CDR2 sequences are SEHNR and FQNEAQ (reference sequence). CDR3 size: 13 residues. CDR3 region: CASRGASQETQYF. In nucleotides, the CDR3 is TGTGCCAGCAGGGGGGCTAGTCAGGAGACCCAGTACTTC.

The table lists this clonotype with many counts. CDR3 coding DNA: TGTGCCAGCAGACGGACTAGCGGGCACTACGAGCAGTACTTC. Translating it yields CASRRTSGHYEQYF. The chain joins TRBV6-2 or TRBV6-3 to TRBJ2-7; TRBD2 agrees at 11 bases. The germline gives CDR1 MNHEY, CDR2 SVGEGT. The ends lost 6 bases at V and 3 bases at J; junction bases unmatched: 4. The CDR3 runs 14 residues.

This clonotype was seen repeatedly, ten times or more. The rearrangement links TRBV5-1 to TRBJ2-7, with unresolved D. V dropped 1 base and J dropped 5 bases, with 4 bases sitting between them. CDR3 length: 11 amino acids. Germline CDR1 reads SGHRS; CDR2 reads YFSETQ. The CDR3 DNA reads TGCGCCAGCAGCTTGCAGGACGAGCAGTACTTC. Residues: CASSLQDEQYF.

This clonotype was found a few times. This chain uses TRBV2 with TRBJ2-7; 8 bases map to TRBD1. CDR1 and CDR2 (germline): SNHLY, FYNNEI. The V gene end was trimmed by 6 bases and the J gene end by 5 bases; junction bases not matched to a gene: 6. The CDR3 sequence is 13 residues long. The CDR3, as DNA: TGTGCCAGCAGGGGCAGGGGGCGTGACGAGCAGTACTTC. This encodes CASRGRGRDEQYF.

This clonotype appeared many times. The V gene is TRBV6-5, the J gene TRBJ2-6; D is ambiguous. In germline, CDR1 is MNHEY, CDR2 SVGAGI. The CDR3 has 12 amino acids. V shed 10 bases and J shed 4 bases, with 8 bases lying between them. CDR3 loop: CAIQSGANVLTF. The CDR3 nucleotides read TGTGCCATTCAATCCGGGGCCAACGTCCTGACTTTC.

The table lists this clonotype with many counts. J is TRBJ2-7 and V is TRBV29-1; 13 bases are a match to TRBD2. From germline, CDR1 is SQVTM and CDR2 ANQGSEA. This CDR3 spans 13 amino acids. V dropped 6 bases and J dropped 5; count of bases not matched to a gene: 4. The CDR3 is CSVGLAGFHEQYF. The CDR3 coding sequence is TGCAGCGTGGGACTAGCGGGATTCCACGAGCAGTACTTC.

This clonotype was counted ten times or more. The chain combines TRBV2 with TRBJ2-7, with 9 bases fitting TRBD1. V lost 7 bases to trimming and J lost 3 bases; unmatched junction nucleotides: 7. Germline V gives CDR1 SNHLY, CDR2 FYNNEI. The CDR3 sequence is 14 residues long. The DNA for the CDR3 is TGTGCCAGCACTGGGACAGGGATCTACTACGAGCAGTACTTC. Translating it yields CASTGTGIYYEQYF.

This clonotype came up many times. The chain couples TRBV12-3 or TRBV12-4 to TRBJ2-5; 11 bases are shared with TRBD1. This CDR3 has 15 residues. The V gene end was trimmed by 5 bases and the J gene end by 5 bases; junction bases not matched to a gene: 7. CDR3 DNA sequence: TGTGCCAGCAGTCTCGGACAGGGGGCGAGGGAGACCCAGTACTTC. Encoded protein: CASSLGQGARETQYF.

This clonotype has at least ten counts. V usage is TRBV13 and J usage is TRBJ1-2, with D possibly TRBD1 on 5 matching bases. This CDR3 contains 15 residues. The V end was cut by 1 base, the J end by 1 base, with 10 bases between. Germline CDR1 reads PRHDT; CDR2 reads FYEKMQ (reference sequence). CDR3 sequence reads: CASSLVQEINYGYTF. The CDR3 DNA sequence: TGTGCCAGCAGCTTAGTACAGGAGATTAACTATGGCTACACCTTC.

This clonotype was seen repeatedly, ten times or more. CDR3 loop: CASGLARTYEQYF. The CDR3 nucleotides are TGTGCCAGTGGACTAGCGAGGACCTACGAGCAGTACTTC. The rearrangement links TRBV6-5 to TRBJ2-7; the match to TRBD2 covers 9 bases. The CDR3 extends over 13 amino acids. Germline lookup yields CDR1 MNHEY and CDR2 SVGAGI. Trimming removed 9 bases from V and 2 bases from J; junction bases left unmatched: 5.

This clonotype was observed at least ten times. The chain links TRBV12-3 or TRBV12-4 to TRBJ1-5, with 7 bases aligning to TRBD1. CDR3 length: 16 amino acids. V shed 3 bases, J shed 3 bases, and the junction held 8 bases outside the gene matches. CDR3 sequence reads: CASSFRTGVPNQPQHF. The CDR3 bases are TGTGCCAGCAGTTTTCGTACAGGGGTGCCCAATCAGCCCCAGCATTTT.

This clonotype was recorded many times. V and J are TRBV5-1 and TRBJ2-7; D possibly corresponds to TRBD2 (6 bases). CDR3 size: 15 residues. Deletions cut 1 base from V and 0 bases from J, with 11 bases between. Germline V gene lookup returns CDR1 SGHRS and CDR2 YFSETQ. The CDR3 protein is CASSLRSGRSYEQYF. CDR3 bases: TGCGCCAGCAGCTTGAGGAGCGGGCGCTCCTACGAGCAGTACTTC.

The chain couples TRBV6-1 to TRBJ1-1; 7 bases are a match to TRBD1. The CDR3 is 13 amino acids. Trimming removed 5 bases from V and 6 bases from J; junction bases left unmatched: 6. The germline V gene has CDR1 MNHNS and CDR2 SASEGT. The CDR3: CASSPGQASEAFF. Written as DNA, the CDR3 is TGTGCCAGCAGTCCCGGACAGGCGTCTGAAGCTTTCTTT.

The chain carries TRBV7-8 and TRBJ2-7; 7 bases fit TRBD2. This CDR3 contains 14 residues. Germline V CDR1 and CDR2: SGHVS, FQNEAQ. Losses at the gene ends were 6 bases for V and 3 bases for J; bases not matched to a gene: 8. The CDR3 protein is CASSPLADDYEQYF. CDR3 nucleotides: TGTGCCAGCAGTCCGCTAGCGGACGACTACGAGCAGTACTTC.

This clonotype came up many times. The V call is TRBV7-9, the J call TRBJ2-7, with 11 nucleotides matching TRBD2. CDR1 SEHNR and CDR2 FQNEAQ come from the germline V gene (reference sequence). The CDR3 is made up of 14 amino acids. The junction had 5 bases not matched to a gene; V was cut back by 5 bases and J by 5 bases. The CDR3 DNA is TGTGCCAGCAGCCCGACTAGCGGGATCAACGAGCAGTACTTC. Its translation is CASSPTSGINEQYF.

This clonotype has a count of ten or more. V is TRBV30 and J is TRBJ1-5; D possibly corresponds to TRBD1 (5 bases). The CDR3 runs to 16 residues. The V end was cut by 0 bases, the J end by 0 bases, with 12 bases between. The germline V gene has CDR1 GTSNPN and CDR2 SVGIG (reference sequence). CDR3: CAWSVRGGASNQPQHF. For the CDR3, the DNA is TGTGCCTGGAGTGTTCGAGGTGGGGCTAGCAATCAGCCCCAGCATTTT.